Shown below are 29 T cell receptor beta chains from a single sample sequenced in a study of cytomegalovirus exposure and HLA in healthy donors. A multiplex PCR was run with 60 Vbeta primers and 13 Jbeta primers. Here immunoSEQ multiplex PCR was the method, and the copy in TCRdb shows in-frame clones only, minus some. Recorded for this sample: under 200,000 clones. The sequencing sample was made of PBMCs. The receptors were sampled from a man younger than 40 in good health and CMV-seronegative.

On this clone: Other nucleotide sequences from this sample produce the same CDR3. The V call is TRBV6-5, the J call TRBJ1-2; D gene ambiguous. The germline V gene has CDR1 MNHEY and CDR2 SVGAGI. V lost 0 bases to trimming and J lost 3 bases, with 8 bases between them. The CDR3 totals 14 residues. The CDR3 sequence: CASSYSGRDYGYTF. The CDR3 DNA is TGTGCCAGCAGTTACTCTGGGCGGGACTATGGCTACACCTTC.

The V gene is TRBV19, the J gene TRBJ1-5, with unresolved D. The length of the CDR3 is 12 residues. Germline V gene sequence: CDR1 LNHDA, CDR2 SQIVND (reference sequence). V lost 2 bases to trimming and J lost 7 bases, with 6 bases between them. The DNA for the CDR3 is TGTGCCAGTAGTATACAACTCCAGCCCCAGCATTTT. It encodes CASSIQLQPQHF.

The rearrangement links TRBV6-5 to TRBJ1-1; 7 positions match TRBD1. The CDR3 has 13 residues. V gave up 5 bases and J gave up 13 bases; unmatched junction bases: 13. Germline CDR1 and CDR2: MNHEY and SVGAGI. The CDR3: CASSHPSTGRGFF. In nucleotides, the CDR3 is TGTGCCAGCAGTCACCCTTCGACAGGGAGAGGTTTCTTT.

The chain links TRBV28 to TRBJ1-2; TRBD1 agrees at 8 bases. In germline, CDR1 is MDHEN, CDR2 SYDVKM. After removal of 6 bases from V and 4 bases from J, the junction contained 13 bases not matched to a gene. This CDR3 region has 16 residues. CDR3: CASRSMAGGAGYGYTF. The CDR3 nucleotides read TGTGCCAGCAGATCAATGGCAGGGGGCGCAGGCTATGGCTACACCTTC.

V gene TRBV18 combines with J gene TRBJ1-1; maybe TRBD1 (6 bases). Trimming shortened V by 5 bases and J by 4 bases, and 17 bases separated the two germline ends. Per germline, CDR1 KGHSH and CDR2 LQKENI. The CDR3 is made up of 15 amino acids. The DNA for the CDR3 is TGTGCCAGCTCATATTCTCCTCAGGGGAGCACTGAAGCTTTCTTT. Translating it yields CASSYSPQGSTEAFF.

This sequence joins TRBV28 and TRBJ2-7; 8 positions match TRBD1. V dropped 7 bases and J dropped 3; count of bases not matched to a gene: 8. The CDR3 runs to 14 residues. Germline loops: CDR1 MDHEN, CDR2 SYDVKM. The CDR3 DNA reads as TGTGCCAGCAAGACAGGGGACATATACTACGAGCAGTACTTC. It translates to CASKTGDIYYEQYF. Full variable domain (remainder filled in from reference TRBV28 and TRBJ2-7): DVKVTQSSRYLVKRTGEKVFLECVQDMDHENMFWYRQDPGLGLRLIYFSYDVKMKEKGDIPEGYSVSREKKERFSLILESASTNQTSMYLCASKTGDIYYEQYFGPGTRLTVT.

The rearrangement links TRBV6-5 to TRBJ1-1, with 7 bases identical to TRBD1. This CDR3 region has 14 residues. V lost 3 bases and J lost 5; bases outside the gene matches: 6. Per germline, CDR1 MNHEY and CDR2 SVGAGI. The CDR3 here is CASSYHRGETEAFF. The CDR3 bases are TGTGCCAGCAGTTATCACAGGGGTGAGACTGAAGCTTTCTTT.

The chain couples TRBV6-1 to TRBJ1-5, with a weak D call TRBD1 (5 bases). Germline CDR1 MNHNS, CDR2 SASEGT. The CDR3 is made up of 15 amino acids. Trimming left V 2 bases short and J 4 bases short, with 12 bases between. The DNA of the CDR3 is TGTGCCAGCAGTGAAAGTACAGGTCAAAATCAGCCCCAGCATTTT. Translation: CASSESTGQNQPQHF.

The CDR3 is CASRANEAGGNGELFF. The DNA for the CDR3 is TGTGCCAGTAGGGCCAACGAAGCGGGAGGTAACGGGGAGCTGTTTTTT. This rearrangement joins TRBV19 to TRBJ2-2, with 9 bases matching TRBD2. V was clipped by 6 bases and J by 7 bases; unmatched bases: 12. Germline V CDR1 and CDR2: LNHDA, SQIVND (reference sequence). CDR3 length: 16 amino acids.

CDR3 nucleotide sequence: TGTGCCTGGAGAAGGAGCGGGAGGGGTGCCGGGGAGCTGTTTTTT. It is translated as CAWRRSGRGAGELFF. The V call is TRBV30, the J call TRBJ2-2; 10 positions match TRBD2. The germline CDR1 and CDR2 sequences are GTSNPN and SVGIG (reference sequence). V shed 3 bases, J shed 6 bases, and the junction held 7 bases outside the gene matches. The CDR3 is 15 residues long. Together with reference TRBV30 and TRBJ2-2, the CDR3 gives the full variable domain: SQTIHQWPATLVQPVGSPLSLECTVEGTSNPNLYWYRQAAGRGLQLLFYSVGIGQISSEVPQNLSASRPQDRQFILSSKKLLLSDSGFYLCAWRRSGRGAGELFFGEGSRLTVL.

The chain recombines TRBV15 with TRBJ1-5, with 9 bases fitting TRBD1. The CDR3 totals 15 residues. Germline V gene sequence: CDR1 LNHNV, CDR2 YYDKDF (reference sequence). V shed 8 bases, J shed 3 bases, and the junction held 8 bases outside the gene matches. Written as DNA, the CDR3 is TGTGCCACCTGGGACAGGGAATCGGTCAATCAGCCCCAGCATTTT. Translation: CATWDRESVNQPQHF.

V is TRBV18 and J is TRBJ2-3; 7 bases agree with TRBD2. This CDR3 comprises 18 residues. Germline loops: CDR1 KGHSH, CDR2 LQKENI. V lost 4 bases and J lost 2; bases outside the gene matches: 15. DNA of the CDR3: TGTGCCAGCTCACGTATGTACTACCCTAGCGGTCACACAGATACGCAGTATTTT. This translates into CASSRMYYPSGHTDTQYF.

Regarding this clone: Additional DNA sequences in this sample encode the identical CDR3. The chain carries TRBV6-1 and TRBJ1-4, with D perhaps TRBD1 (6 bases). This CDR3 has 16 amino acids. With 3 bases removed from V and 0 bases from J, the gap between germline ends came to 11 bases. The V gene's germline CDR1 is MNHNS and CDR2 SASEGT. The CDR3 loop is CASSDTGRPTNEKLFF. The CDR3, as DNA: TGTGCCAGCAGTGATACAGGGCGGCCAACTAATGAAAAACTGTTTTTT.

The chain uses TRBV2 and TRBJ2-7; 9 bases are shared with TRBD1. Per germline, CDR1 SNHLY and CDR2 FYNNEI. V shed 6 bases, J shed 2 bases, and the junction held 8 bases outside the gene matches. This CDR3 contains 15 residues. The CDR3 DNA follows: TGTGCCAGCAGCGCGACCGGGACAGGGACCTACGAGCAGTACTTC. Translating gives CASSATGTGTYEQYF.

The DNA for the CDR3 is TGTGCCAGCAGCCTTTCCGGGACTAGCGGCGCAGATACGCAGTATTTT. Encoded protein: CASSLSGTSGADTQYF. This rearrangement joins TRBV4-2 to TRBJ2-3; TRBD2 matches 11 bases. The V and J ends lost 4 bases and 4 bases, in that order; junction bases with no gene match: 7. The CDR3 loop spans 16 amino acids. The V gene's germline CDR1 is LGHNA and CDR2 YNFKEQ.

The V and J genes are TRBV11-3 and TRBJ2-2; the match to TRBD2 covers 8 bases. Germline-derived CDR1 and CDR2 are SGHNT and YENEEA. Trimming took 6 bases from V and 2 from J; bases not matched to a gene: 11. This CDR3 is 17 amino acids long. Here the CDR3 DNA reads TGTGCCAGCAGGCCATCTTGGGCGGGAGGTAACACCGGGGAGCTGTTTTTT. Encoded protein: CASRPSWAGGNTGELFF. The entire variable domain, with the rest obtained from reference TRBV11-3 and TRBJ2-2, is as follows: EAGVVQSPRYKIIEKKQPVAFWCNPISGHNTLYWYLQNLGQGPELLIRYENEEAVDDSQLPKDRFSAERLKGVDSTLKIQPAELGDSAVYLCASRPSWAGGNTGELFFGEGSRLTVL.

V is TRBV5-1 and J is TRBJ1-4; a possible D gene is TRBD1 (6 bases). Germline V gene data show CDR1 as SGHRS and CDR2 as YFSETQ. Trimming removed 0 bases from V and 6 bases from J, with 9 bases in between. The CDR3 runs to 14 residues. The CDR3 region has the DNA TGCGCCAGCAGCTTGGGGGACACGGATGAAAAACTGTTTTTT. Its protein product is CASSLGDTDEKLFF.

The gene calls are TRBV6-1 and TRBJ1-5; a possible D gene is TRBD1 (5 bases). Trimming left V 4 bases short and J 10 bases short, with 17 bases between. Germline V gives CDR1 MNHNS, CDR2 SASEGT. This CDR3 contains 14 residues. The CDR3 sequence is CASSASTWGDPQHF. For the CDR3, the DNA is TGTGCCAGCAGTGCAAGCACGTGGGGGGATCCCCAGCATTTT.

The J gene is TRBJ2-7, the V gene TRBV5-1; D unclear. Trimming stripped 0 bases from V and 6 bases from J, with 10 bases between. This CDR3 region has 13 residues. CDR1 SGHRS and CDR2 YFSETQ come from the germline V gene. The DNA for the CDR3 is TGCGCCAGCAGCTTGGCGGTCTCCGCCGAGCAGTACTTC. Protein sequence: CASSLAVSAEQYF.

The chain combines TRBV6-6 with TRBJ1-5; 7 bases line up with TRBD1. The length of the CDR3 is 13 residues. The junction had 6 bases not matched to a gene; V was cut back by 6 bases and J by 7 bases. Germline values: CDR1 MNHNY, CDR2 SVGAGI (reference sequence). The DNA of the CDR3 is TGTGCCAGCAGCCGACAGGGTAGGCAGCCCCAGCATTTT. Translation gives CASSRQGRQPQHF.

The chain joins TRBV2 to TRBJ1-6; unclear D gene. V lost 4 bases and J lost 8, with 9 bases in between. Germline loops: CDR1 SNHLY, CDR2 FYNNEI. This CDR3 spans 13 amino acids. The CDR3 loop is CASSVFGDSPLHF. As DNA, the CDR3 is TGTGCCAGCAGTGTGTTCGGGGATTCACCCCTCCACTTT.

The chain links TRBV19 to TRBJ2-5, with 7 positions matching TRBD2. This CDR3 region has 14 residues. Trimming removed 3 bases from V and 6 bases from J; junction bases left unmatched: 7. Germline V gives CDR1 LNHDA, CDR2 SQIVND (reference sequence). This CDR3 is CASSISTSDKTQYF. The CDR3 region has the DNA TGTGCCAGTAGTATCAGCACTAGCGATAAGACCCAGTACTTC.

This chain's CDR3 is CASSLMGLLGYTF. DNA for the CDR3: TGTGCCAGCAGCCTTATGGGACTCCTAGGCTACACCTTC. The chain combines TRBV5-4 with TRBJ1-2; weak D call: TRBD1 (5 bases). Trimming pared 4 bases from V and 8 bases from J, leaving 15 bases between. Germline V lookup: CDR1 SGHNT, CDR2 YYREEE (reference sequence). The CDR3 covers 13 residues.

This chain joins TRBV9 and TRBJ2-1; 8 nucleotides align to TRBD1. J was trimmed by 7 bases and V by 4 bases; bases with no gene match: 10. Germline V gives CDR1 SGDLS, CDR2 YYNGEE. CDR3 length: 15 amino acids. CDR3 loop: CASSSGQGVENEQFF. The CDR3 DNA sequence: TGTGCCAGCAGCTCCGGACAGGGAGTTGAAAATGAGCAGTTCTTC.

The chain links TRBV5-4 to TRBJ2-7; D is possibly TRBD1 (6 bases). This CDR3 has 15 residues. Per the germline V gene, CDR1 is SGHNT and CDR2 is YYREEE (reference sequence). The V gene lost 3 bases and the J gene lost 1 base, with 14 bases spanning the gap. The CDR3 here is CASSSRTAFSYEQYF. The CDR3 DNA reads TGTGCCAGCAGCTCCCGGACAGCGTTTTCCTACGAGCAGTACTTC.

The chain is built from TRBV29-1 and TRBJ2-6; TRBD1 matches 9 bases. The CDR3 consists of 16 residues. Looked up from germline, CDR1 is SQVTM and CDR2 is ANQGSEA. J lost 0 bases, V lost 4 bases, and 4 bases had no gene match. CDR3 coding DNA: TGCAGCGTTGTGGGACAGGGAGACTCTGGGGCCAACGTCCTGACTTTC. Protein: CSVVGQGDSGANVLTF.

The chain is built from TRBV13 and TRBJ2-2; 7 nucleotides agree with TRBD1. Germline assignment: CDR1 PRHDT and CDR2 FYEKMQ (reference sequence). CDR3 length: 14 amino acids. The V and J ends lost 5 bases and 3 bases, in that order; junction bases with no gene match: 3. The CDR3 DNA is TGTGCCAGCAGCGTGGGACAGTACACCGGGGAGCTGTTTTTT. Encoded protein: CASSVGQYTGELFF.

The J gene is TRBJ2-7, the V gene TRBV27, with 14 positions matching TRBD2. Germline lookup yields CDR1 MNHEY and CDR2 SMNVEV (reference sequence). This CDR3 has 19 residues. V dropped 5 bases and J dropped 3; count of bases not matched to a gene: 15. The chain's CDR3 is CASSPRPGLAGASLYEQYF. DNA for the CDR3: TGTGCCAGCAGTCCACGACCGGGACTAGCGGGAGCTTCCCTCTACGAGCAGTACTTC.

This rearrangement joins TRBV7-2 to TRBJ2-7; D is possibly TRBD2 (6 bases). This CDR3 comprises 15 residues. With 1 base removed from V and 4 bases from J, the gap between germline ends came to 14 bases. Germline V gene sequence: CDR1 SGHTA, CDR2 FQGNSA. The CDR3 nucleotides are TGTGCCAGCAGCTTAGTCGGGAGTGCCTGGTACGAGCAGTACTTC. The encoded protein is CASSLVGSAWYEQYF.